What follows are 30 T cell receptor beta chains derived from one specimen sequenced in a study of blood T cell repertoires in COVID-19. Generated by immunoSEQ multiplex PCR, the TCRdb table keeps only in-frame clones and is missing some. The sample gives roughly 500,000 clones, roughly 90% of which show up once; around 1.9% is in the top ten. Material: PBMCs or T cells enriched from blood (not recorded which). The receptors were gathered from a woman between 35 and 50 years old who had recovered from COVID-19.

With regard to this clone: This CDR3 is also generated by other DNA sequences in the sample. The DNA for the CDR3 is TGTGCCAGCAGCCAGGCCGGGACAGAAGCTTTCTTT. This codes for CASSQAGTEAFF. The chain couples TRBV3-1 (or the pseudogene TRBV3-2) to TRBJ1-1; possibly TRBD1 for D (6 bases). Germline V CDR1 and CDR2: LGHDT, YNNKEL (reference sequence). The CDR3 is 12 residues long. Trimming stripped 3 bases from V and 8 bases from J, with 10 bases between.

The J gene is TRBJ1-3, the V gene TRBV5-5; D call uncertain. The germline CDR1 and CDR2 sequences are SGHKS and YYEKEE (reference sequence). The CDR3 is made up of 14 amino acids. V shed 2 bases and J shed 4 bases, with 10 bases lying between them. The CDR3 is CASSFPREGNTIYF. Here the CDR3 DNA reads TGTGCCAGCAGCTTCCCGCGGGAGGGAAACACCATATATTTT.

About this clone: Other DNA sequences from this sample encode an identical CDR3 as well. V usage is TRBV5-1 and J usage is TRBJ2-1; no clear D. Trimming pared 2 bases from V and 0 bases from J, leaving 9 bases between. Germline assignment: CDR1 SGHRS and CDR2 YFSETQ. The CDR3 consists of 15 residues. The CDR3, as DNA: TGCGCCAGCAGCTTCGCGGATAGCTCCTACAATGAGCAGTTCTTC. This gives the protein CASSFADSSYNEQFF.

The V gene is TRBV6-5, the J gene TRBJ1-1, with 8 positions matching TRBD1. The junction had 9 bases not matched to a gene; V was cut back by 6 bases and J by 6 bases. This CDR3 has 14 amino acids. Per the germline V gene, CDR1 is MNHEY and CDR2 is SVGAGI. This chain's CDR3 is CASREQGARAEAFF. Here the CDR3 DNA reads TGTGCCAGCAGAGAGCAGGGGGCGCGAGCTGAAGCTTTCTTT.

J is TRBJ2-6 and V is TRBV6-6, with D possibly matching TRBD2 (6 bases). V lost 5 bases and J lost 1, with 33 bases in between. CDR3 size: 23 residues. Per the germline V gene, CDR1 is MNHNY and CDR2 is SVGAGI (reference sequence). The CDR3 protein is CASSRRIRDSSMGLRSGANVLTF. The CDR3 DNA reads TGTGCCAGCAGTCGTAGGATCCGGGACTCTAGTATGGGGCTGCGATCTGGGGCCAACGTCCTGACTTTC.

Only one count was recorded for this clone. The genes are TRBV19 and TRBJ1-3; D not resolved. The germline V gene has CDR1 LNHDA and CDR2 SQIVND (reference sequence). This CDR3 has 14 residues. V was shortened by 8 bases and J by 0 bases, with 11 bases between the two germline ends. In nucleotides, the CDR3 is TGTGCCAGTGGTAGCGTAAGCTCTGGAAACACCATATATTTT. Translated, it gives CASGSVSSGNTIYF. Full variable domain (outside the CDR3, taken from reference TRBV19 and TRBJ1-3): DGGITQSPKYLFRKEGQNVTLSCEQNLNHDAMYWYRQDPGQGLRLIYYSQIVNDFQKGDIAEGYSVSREKKESFPLTVTSAQKNPTAFYLCASGSVSSGNTIYFGEGSWLTVV.

The chain uses TRBV7-9 and TRBJ2-7; D gene unclear. CDR3 length: 14 amino acids. Trimming stripped 2 bases from V and 2 bases from J, with 10 bases between. CDR1 is SEHNR and CDR2 is FQNEAQ in the germline V gene (reference sequence). The CDR3 sequence: CASSLMSAAYEQYF. For the CDR3, the DNA is TGTGCCAGCAGCTTAATGTCGGCGGCCTACGAGCAGTACTTC.

Here the CDR3 DNA reads TGTGCCAGCAGCGTCTGGGCAGGGCTGACTGAAGCTTTCTTT. Residues: CASSVWAGLTEAFF. This rearrangement joins TRBV11-2 to TRBJ1-1, with D possibly matching TRBD1 (5 bases). This CDR3 is 14 amino acids long. Germline V gives CDR1 SGHAT, CDR2 FQNNGV. Trimming shortened V by 5 bases and J by 5 bases, and 15 bases separated the two germline ends.

This rearrangement joins TRBV2 to TRBJ2-2; 9 bases match TRBD2. The germline CDR1 and CDR2 sequences are SNHLY and FYNNEI. This CDR3 is 17 amino acids long. Trimming cost V 1 base and J 5 bases; bases outside gene matches: 8. The CDR3 bases are TGTGCCAGCAGTGAAGGGGCGGGAGGGCCGAGTACCGGGGAGCTGTTTTTT. Translating gives CASSEGAGGPSTGELFF.

This rearrangement joins TRBV7-9 to TRBJ2-2; tentatively, D is TRBD1 (5 bases). The germline V gene encodes CDR1 SEHNR and CDR2 FQNEAQ (reference sequence). The V gene lost 0 bases and the J gene lost 6 bases, with 8 bases spanning the gap. The CDR3 is 14 amino acids. In DNA, the CDR3 is TGTGCCAGCAGCTTAGCACCACAGGCCGGGGAGCTGTTTTTT. Translating it yields CASSLAPQAGELFF.

The rearrangement joins TRBV5-6 to TRBJ2-7; D uncertain. The CDR3 contains 17 residues. The V gene lost 6 bases and the J gene lost 1 base, with 23 bases spanning the gap. Germline CDR1 SGHDT, CDR2 YYEEEE. The DNA of the CDR3 is TGTGCCAGCACCGATGAGAGCGACCCGGCGCGGTCCTACGAGCAGTACTTC. It specifies CASTDESDPARSYEQYF. Complete variable domain (other parts from reference TRBV5-6 and TRBJ2-7): DAGVTQSPTHLIKTRGQQVTLRCSPKSGHDTVSWYQQALGQGPQFIFQYYEEEERQRGNFPDRFSGHQFPNYSSELNVNALLLGDSALYLCASTDESDPARSYEQYFGPGTRLTVT.

This clone was seen ten or more times. CDR3 residues: CASSRNPGQSEAFF. In DNA form, the CDR3 reads TGTGCCAGCAGTCGCAACCCCGGACAGTCTGAAGCTTTCTTT. The rearrangement joins TRBV27 to TRBJ1-1, with a weak D call TRBD1 (6 bases). The CDR3 has 14 residues. Trimming removed 5 bases at V and 6 bases at J, with 16 bases between. Germline assignment: CDR1 MNHEY and CDR2 SMNVEV (reference sequence).

The chain uses TRBV7-2 and TRBJ1-4; 12 bases agree with TRBD1. Germline CDR1 and CDR2: SGHTA and FQGNSA. The CDR3 consists of 17 residues. Trimming took 2 bases from V and 7 from J; bases not matched to a gene: 8. For the CDR3, the DNA is TGTGCCAGCAGCTTACGGGACAGGGGGCAACTTGGTGAAAAACTGTTTTTT. This encodes CASSLRDRGQLGEKLFF.

The CDR3 here is CASRGTGSGNTIYF. CDR3 DNA sequence: TGTGCCAGTAGGGGGACAGGCTCTGGAAACACCATATATTTT. This rearrangement joins TRBV27 to TRBJ1-3; TRBD1 matches 8 bases. Losses at the gene ends were 9 bases for V and 0 bases for J; bases not matched to a gene: 4. This CDR3 spans 14 amino acids. Germline V gives CDR1 MNHEY, CDR2 SMNVEV (reference sequence).

The rearrangement uses TRBV27 and TRBJ2-7; 8 bases agree with TRBD1. The CDR3 spans 15 residues. V was pared by 1 base and J by 5 bases, with 7 bases of the junction left unmatched. Germline CDR1 MNHEY, CDR2 SMNVEV (reference sequence). CDR3 in amino acids: CASSLLGQGAHEQYF. The CDR3 DNA reads as TGTGCCAGCAGTTTATTAGGTCAGGGGGCCCACGAGCAGTACTTC.

This clone was counted only a few times. The chain uses TRBV3-1 (or the pseudogene TRBV3-2) and TRBJ2-2; 10 positions agree with TRBD2. The germline V gene encodes CDR1 LGHDT and CDR2 YNNKEL (reference sequence). With V trimmed by 5 bases and J by 8 bases, 8 bases remained unmatched. This CDR3 is 15 amino acids long. The CDR3 protein is CASSDRASGSGELFF. For the CDR3, the DNA is TGTGCCAGCAGCGATCGGGCTAGCGGGAGTGGGGAGCTGTTTTTT.

This chain uses TRBV10-2 with TRBJ2-1; 9 nucleotides line up with TRBD2. This CDR3 has 14 residues. The V and J ends lost 6 bases and 7 bases, in that order; junction bases with no gene match: 7. CDR1 is WSHSY, CDR2 SAAADI, per germline. In DNA form, the CDR3 reads TGCGCCAGCAGGGTAGCGGGAGTAATGAATGAGCAGTTCTTC. Protein product: CASRVAGVMNEQFF.

V gene TRBV28 combines with J gene TRBJ2-5, with a weak D call TRBD2 (5 bases). This CDR3 comprises 18 residues. Germline V gives CDR1 MDHEN, CDR2 SYDVKM. Trimming removed 1 base from V and 5 bases from J, with 23 bases in between. CDR3 nucleotides: TGTGCCAGCAGTTTATCCCCCGGGTGGCGGGCTCCGGGCGAGACCCAGTACTTC. Protein sequence: CASSLSPGWRAPGETQYF.

This clone was observed a few times. The J gene is TRBJ2-5, the V gene TRBV7-9; 15 nucleotides agree with TRBD2. The CDR3 extends over 17 amino acids. Germline CDR1 is SEHNR and CDR2 is FQNEAQ (reference sequence). With 5 bases clipped from V and 0 bases from J, the junction kept 4 bases outside the gene matches. CDR3 sequence reads: CASSGGTSGRYQETQYF. CDR3 bases: TGTGCCAGCAGCGGCGGGACTAGCGGGAGGTACCAAGAGACCCAGTACTTC.

The gene calls are TRBV5-6 and TRBJ2-1, with TRBD2 as a possible D gene (5 bases). V was pared by 1 base and J by 5 bases, with 10 bases between. Germline V gives CDR1 SGHDT, CDR2 YYEEEE. CDR3 length equals 14 residues. In DNA, the CDR3 is TGTGCCAGCAGCTTGTCCCCACTAGACAATGAGCAGTTCTTC. Translated, it gives CASSLSPLDNEQFF.

V usage is TRBV7-2 and J usage is TRBJ2-7; TRBD2 might be the D (6 bases). The CDR3 has 18 residues. The germline V and J ends were trimmed by 3 bases and 1 base, with 22 bases remaining between them. The V gene's germline CDR1 is SGHTA and CDR2 FQGNSA. The CDR3 DNA sequence: TGTGCCAGCAGCTTTTCTAGCGTGCGGAGTTTCCTTTCCTACGAGCAGTACTTC. Its protein product is CASSFSSVRSFLSYEQYF.

There are a few counts of this clone. The chain joins TRBV30 to TRBJ1-3; the D is unclear. Germline values: CDR1 GTSNPN, CDR2 SVGIG (reference sequence). The CDR3 extends over 13 amino acids. V lost 8 bases, J lost 1 base, and 12 bases lay in between. As DNA, the CDR3 is TGTGCCCGGCAGGTGATTTCTGGAAACACCATATATTTT. It translates to CARQVISGNTIYF.

The chain uses TRBV3-1 (or the pseudogene TRBV3-2) and TRBJ1-3; 10 bases fit TRBD1. The CDR3 covers 15 residues. Trimming took 5 bases from V and 3 from J; bases not matched to a gene: 4. Germline lookup yields CDR1 LGHDT and CDR2 YNNKEL (reference sequence). CDR3 DNA: TGTGCCAGCAGCACGACAGGGGGCTTTGGAAACACCATATATTTT. It yields the protein CASSTTGGFGNTIYF.

This chain links TRBV5-1 with TRBJ1-2; 8 bases are shared with TRBD1. J was trimmed by 6 bases and V by 6 bases; bases with no gene match: 7. This CDR3 region has 13 residues. CDR1 is SGHRS and CDR2 is YFSETQ in the germline V gene. The CDR3 protein is CASTPTGVDGYTF. The CDR3 DNA is TGCGCCAGCACCCCGACAGGGGTGGATGGCTACACCTTC.

The CDR3 bases are TGTGCCAGCAGTGAAGCGCTCCGCAGCTATGGCTACACCTTC. This encodes CASSEALRSYGYTF. The genes are TRBV6-1 and TRBJ1-2; no definite D call. This CDR3 comprises 14 residues. From germline, CDR1 is MNHNS and CDR2 SASEGT. V was trimmed by 0 bases and J by 4 bases, leaving 9 bases between them.

V is TRBV14 and J is TRBJ1-3, with D unclear. The CDR3 covers 14 residues. From germline, CDR1 is SGHDN and CDR2 FVKESK. Trimming pared 1 base from V and 2 bases from J, leaving 6 bases between. The CDR3 spells CASSQGAAGNTIYF. DNA for the CDR3: TGTGCCAGCAGCCAAGGGGCAGCTGGAAACACCATATATTTT.

The gene calls are TRBV10-3 and TRBJ1-2; D is perhaps TRBD1 (5 bases). V lost 9 bases and J 4 bases, leaving 15 bases between the germline ends. There are 13 residues in the CDR3. CDR1 ENHRY and CDR2 SYGVKD come from the germline V gene. Here the CDR3 DNA reads TGTGCCATTGGGGGGGGAACGTTCTATGGCTACACCTTC. Protein product: CAIGGGTFYGYTF.

The genes are TRBV6-5 and TRBJ1-1; D is unclear. This CDR3 contains 15 residues. Germline CDR1 is MNHEY and CDR2 is SVGAGI. With 6 bases removed from V and 5 bases from J, the gap between germline ends came to 19 bases. The CDR3 nucleotides are TGTGCCAGCAGACCCCCGCGGGTTTCGGGAACTGAAGCTTTCTTT. This sequence encodes CASRPPRVSGTEAFF.

The gene calls are TRBV20-1 and TRBJ2-7; 8 bases agree with TRBD1. Germline loops: CDR1 DFQATT, CDR2 SNEGSKA (reference sequence). With 3 bases clipped from V and 0 bases from J, the junction kept 4 bases outside the gene matches. The CDR3 runs to 14 residues. The DNA of the CDR3 is TGCAGTGCTAGTACCGGGACAGGCTCCTACGAGCAGTACTTC. Its protein product is CSASTGTGSYEQYF.

The chain employs TRBV6-5 and TRBJ1-2, with D tentatively TRBD1 (6 bases). Germline V gives CDR1 MNHEY, CDR2 SVGAGI. This CDR3 contains 15 residues. The V and J ends lost 0 bases and 2 bases respectively, with 10 bases between them. The CDR3 DNA is TGTGCCAGCAGTTACTCGATTACAGGGAACTATGGCTACACCTTC. Its protein is CASSYSITGNYGYTF.